This TCR beta chain was identified in a study of cytomegalovirus exposure and HLA in healthy donors (dated by TCRdb to 2016 to 2017). At the level of the whole study: According to a later analysis, the 120 or so validation repertoires were produced on the same platform as the 680 or so repertoires of the first cohort. A separate validation cohort of 100 to 150 different subjects was used in addition to the 666-subject first cohort. To predict cytomegalovirus infection status, the study brought together high-throughput TCR immunosequencing, statistical association of individual TCRs with disease status, and machine learning. The study aimed to test whether signatures of past pathogen exposure could be identified by cataloging public T cell receptors.

Comments on this clone: Its antigen is still unknown. No base qualities exist here, and no much larger clone lies one base off it.

Looking up the germline V gene (reference sequence) yields CDR1 SGHNT and CDR2 YYREEE. Counted from cysteine to phenylalanine, this CDR3 has 15 amino acids. The entry retains the CDR3 DNA only, 45 bases that are in frame from base 1. Trimming removed 2 bases from V and 8 bases from J; the gene matches leave 5 bases unexplained. Findings and caveats that apply to the study as a whole: It was suggested by the authors that the approach could potentially be generalized to other disease states and immunological phenotypes. In the study, about 150 TCR beta chains were listed as associated with cytomegalovirus. In a later analysis, TCRs clustered in the first cohort were found to also tend to co-occur in the roughly 110 validation repertoires, with roughly 93% of cluster scores above 0. In vitro tests confirmed that three of the cytomegalovirus-associated TCR beta chains recognize cytomegalovirus antigens. Most TCR sequences were seen in very few donors, while some public TCRs were found in many individuals. The classifier was reported to diagnose cytomegalovirus status with high specificity and sensitivity in both the original cohort and the validation cohort. All 120 or so repertoires were used to score co-occurrence in the validation cohort in a later analysis, because that analysis had no HLA typing for the cohort.

The library was made by the immunoSEQ multiplex PCR assay. In the authors' own workflow: A statistical classification framework was developed to diagnose cytomegalovirus status using the catalog of TCR beta chain sequences. TCRdb's version of the immuneACCESS table is confined to in-frame rearrangements and falls short of the full clone set. An unresolved V gene accounts for under half of the shortfall where checked; the remainder is of unknown origin. That table gives V, J and clone size, and the DNA gave D and trimming. This sample holds about 130,000 clones; about 91% were observed only once. 1.1% of the sample is held by the ten biggest clonotypes. Separate from the approximately 700-subject first cohort, the validation cohort of 90 to 150 subjects was the group to which the donors belonged.

This TCR was recovered from a woman aged 18 to 35 in good health and CMV-seronegative. The chain is made from TRBV5-4 and TRBJ2-1; the central 12 bases match TRBD1. Sequencing used PBMCs. The nucleotides read TGTGCCAGCAGCTTAGGGACAGGGGGCGGGGATGAGCAGTTCTTC. This codes for CASSLGTGGGDEQFF.